The next 30 T cell receptor beta chains were all read from a single sample in a study of blood T cell repertoires in COVID-19. Here immunoSEQ multiplex PCR was the method, and the copy in TCRdb shows in-frame clones only, minus some. The sample holds 250,000 to 350,000 clones, around 90% seen once. The sequenced sample was peripheral blood. These receptors all stem from a woman aged 45-65 years who had recovered from COVID-19.

This chain connects TRBV27 to TRBJ2-3; D perhaps matches TRBD2 (6 bases). V lost 7 bases to trimming and J lost 1 base, with 12 bases between them. From germline, CDR1 is MNHEY and CDR2 SMNVEV (reference sequence). CDR3 size: 14 residues. CDR3: CASKVAVRTDTQYF. The CDR3 DNA reads TGTGCCAGCAAGGTAGCGGTGCGCACAGATACGCAGTATTTT.

The V gene is TRBV30, the J gene TRBJ2-3, with TRBD2 identical over 11 bases. Looked up from germline, CDR1 is GTSNPN and CDR2 is SVGIG (reference sequence). The V and J ends lost 2 bases and 4 bases, in that order; junction bases with no gene match: 8. The CDR3 loop spans 16 amino acids. This CDR3 is CAWSPLSGRGPDTQYF. In DNA, the CDR3 is TGTGCCTGGAGTCCTCTTAGCGGGAGGGGGCCAGATACGCAGTATTTT.

As concerns this clone: One junction end does not reproduce the germline sequence, and a read error may be involved. The chain carries TRBV7-7 and TRBJ2-1, with 8 bases lining up with TRBD1. CDR3 size: 15 residues. Per the germline V gene, CDR1 is SSHAT and CDR2 is FNYEAQ (reference sequence). The CDR3 sequence: CASSFGRGPGNEQFF. In nucleotides, the CDR3 is TGTGCTAGCAGCTTCGGCAGGGGGCCGGGCAATGAGCAGTTCTTC.

The J gene is TRBJ2-1, the V gene TRBV27; 13 nucleotides line up with TRBD2. Looked up from germline, CDR1 is MNHEY and CDR2 is SMNVEV (reference sequence). The CDR3 covers 15 residues. V trimming: 2 bases; J trimming: 10 bases; junction bases outside the gene matches: 5. CDR3 bases: TGTGCCAGCAGTTTACGACTAGCGGGGGGACGGGAGCAGTTCTTC. Its translation is CASSLRLAGGREQFF.

The chain has TRBV10-3 and TRBJ2-7, with D maybe TRBD1 (6 bases). Per germline, CDR1 ENHRY and CDR2 SYGVKD. The CDR3 is 15 residues long. The ends were cut back, 3 bases at V and 2 bases at J, with 14 bases in the middle. The CDR3 is CAISEWKGGAYEQYF. CDR3 DNA: TGTGCCATCAGTGAATGGAAAGGGGGAGCCTACGAGCAGTACTTC.

This clone has a handful of counts. The chain couples TRBV27 to TRBJ2-3, with 9 bases identical to TRBD2. After removal of 5 bases from V and 4 bases from J, the junction contained 1 base not matched to a gene. The length of the CDR3 is 13 residues. CDR1 is MNHEY and CDR2 is SMNVEV in the germline V gene (reference sequence). In DNA form, the CDR3 reads TGTGCCAGCAGTGCGGGAGGGCCAGATACGCAGTATTTT. Translated, it gives CASSAGGPDTQYF.

The V gene is TRBV29-1, the J gene TRBJ2-5; TRBD1 matches at 7 bases. This CDR3 has 13 residues. The germline V gene has CDR1 SQVTM and CDR2 ANQGSEA. With 7 bases clipped from V and 6 bases from J, the junction kept 11 bases outside the gene matches. CDR3 protein: CSAADRVIQTQYF. Here the CDR3 DNA reads TGCAGCGCCGCAGACAGGGTAATCCAGACCCAGTACTTC.

The V gene is TRBV18, the J gene TRBJ2-7, with TRBD2 as a possible D gene (6 bases). CDR1 is KGHSH, CDR2 LQKENI, per germline. The length of the CDR3 is 15 residues. The germline V and J ends were trimmed by 2 bases and 2 bases, with 13 bases remaining between them. In nucleotides, the CDR3 is TGTGCCAGCTCACCAGGGACTTCCGCGGCCTACGAGCAGTACTTC. Translated, it gives CASSPGTSAAYEQYF.

The chain has TRBV7-9 and TRBJ1-1; 7 bases agree with TRBD1. Germline V CDR1 and CDR2: SEHNR, FQNEAQ (reference sequence). V lost 2 bases and J lost 2; bases outside the gene matches: 5. The CDR3 spans 15 residues. The DNA of the CDR3 is TGTGCCAGCAGCTTACCGACAGGGCGAAACACTGAAGCTTTCTTT. It translates to CASSLPTGRNTEAFF.

The rearrangement uses TRBV27 and TRBJ1-6, with 8 positions matching TRBD1. CDR1 is MNHEY, CDR2 SMNVEV, per germline (reference sequence). This CDR3 comprises 14 residues. Losses at the gene ends were 2 bases for V and 10 bases for J; bases not matched to a gene: 4. The CDR3 here is CASSLQGAGSPLHF. In DNA, the CDR3 is TGTGCCAGCAGTTTACAGGGGGCCGGATCACCCCTCCACTTT.

The V gene is TRBV10-3, the J gene TRBJ1-6; D is perhaps TRBD1 (6 bases). The germline CDR1 and CDR2 sequences are ENHRY and SYGVKD. Trimming stripped 6 bases from V and 10 bases from J, with 16 bases between. This CDR3 comprises 14 residues. CDR3 amino acids: CAIRPPGVRSPLHF. CDR3 DNA: TGTGCCATCAGGCCCCCAGGGGTTCGATCACCCCTCCACTTT.

This clone was counted a few times. V usage is TRBV15 and J usage is TRBJ1-3, with 7 nucleotides matching TRBD1. CDR1 and CDR2 (germline): LNHNV, YYDKDF (reference sequence). Losses at the gene ends were 3 bases for V and 0 bases for J; bases not matched to a gene: 8. The CDR3 totals 17 residues. The CDR3 protein is CATSRLEGAYSGNTIYF. CDR3 in DNA: TGTGCCACCAGCAGGCTCGAGGGGGCCTACTCTGGAAACACCATATATTTT. Full variable domain (missing parts from reference TRBV15 and TRBJ1-3): DAMVIQNPRYQVTQFGKPVTLSCSQTLNHNVMYWYQQKSSQAPKLLFHYYDKDFNNEADTPDNFQSRRPNTSFCFLDIRSPGLGDTAMYLCATSRLEGAYSGNTIYFGEGSWLTVV.

This clone was seen more than once but under ten times. Other DNA sequences within the sample encode an identical CDR3. This chain links TRBV6-2 or TRBV6-3 with TRBJ1-5, with a tentative D call TRBD1 (6 bases). This CDR3 is 16 amino acids long. Germline V gene data show CDR1 as MNHEY and CDR2 as SVGEGT. Trimming took off 0 bases at V and 1 base at J, with 10 bases between the two ends. The CDR3 nucleotides read TGTGCCAGCAGTTACTCGGGCAGGGGAAGCAATCAGCCCCAGCATTTT. Protein sequence: CASSYSGRGSNQPQHF.

The chain recombines TRBV27 with TRBJ1-6; D gene ambiguous. The V and J ends lost 6 bases and 7 bases respectively, with 4 bases between them. CDR1 and CDR2 from the germline V gene are MNHEY and SMNVEV (reference sequence). The CDR3 loop spans 11 amino acids. The CDR3 protein is CASRSNSPLHF. The CDR3 DNA reads as TGTGCCAGCAGATCAAATTCACCCCTCCACTTT.

The chain is built from TRBV5-4 and TRBJ1-6; D unresolved. The V end lost 3 bases, the J end lost 5 bases, and 9 bases lay between the germline ends. The CDR3 runs 14 residues. Germline V lookup: CDR1 SGHNT, CDR2 YYREEE (reference sequence). In nucleotides, the CDR3 is TGTGCCAGCAGCTCAGGAGGACATAATTCACCCCTCCACTTT. Translating it yields CASSSGGHNSPLHF.

The rearrangement uses TRBV5-4 and TRBJ2-4; 12 bases match TRBD2. J was trimmed by 5 bases and V by 0 bases; bases with no gene match: 3. Germline V gene lookup returns CDR1 SGHNT and CDR2 YYREEE (reference sequence). This CDR3 has 16 amino acids. The CDR3 protein is CASSLASGGAQNIQYF. CDR3 nucleotide sequence: TGTGCCAGCAGCTTGGCTAGCGGGGGGGCTCAAAACATTCAGTACTTC.

V is TRBV19 and J is TRBJ1-5; a weak D match, TRBD1 (6 bases). Looked up from germline, CDR1 is LNHDA and CDR2 is SQIVND (reference sequence). The CDR3 is 14 amino acids. V was cut by 5 bases and J by 4 bases, with 12 bases left in between. The CDR3 protein is CASSADRRNQPQHF. The CDR3 nucleotides are TGTGCCAGTAGTGCCGACAGGAGGAATCAGCCCCAGCATTTT.

V usage is TRBV14 and J usage is TRBJ1-6; D is unresolved. The germline CDR1 and CDR2 sequences are SGHDN and FVKESK. The CDR3 sequence is 13 residues long. Trimming stripped 1 base from V and 10 bases from J, with 8 bases between. This CDR3 reads CASSQGLRSPLHF. The CDR3 region has the DNA TGTGCCAGCAGCCAAGGGTTGCGGTCACCCCTCCACTTT.

V and J are TRBV18 and TRBJ2-6; 10 nucleotides line up with TRBD1. The V gene's germline CDR1 is KGHSH and CDR2 LQKENI. V trimming: 3 bases; J trimming: 1 base; junction bases outside the gene matches: 12. The CDR3 runs 20 residues. CDR3 bases: TGTGCCAGCTCACCGGGACAGGGGATTACCATTCTTTCTGGGGCCAACGTCCTGACTTTC. Its protein is CASSPGQGITILSGANVLTF.

The chain couples TRBV7-2 to TRBJ1-1, with 7 bases identical to TRBD1. From germline, CDR1 is SGHTA and CDR2 FQGNSA. The junction had 6 bases not matched to a gene; V was cut back by 5 bases and J by 0 bases. This CDR3 is 15 amino acids long. The CDR3 coding sequence is TGTGCCAGCAGCCTATGGACAGGATTGAACACTGAAGCTTTCTTT. This codes for CASSLWTGLNTEAFF.

The chain recombines TRBV18 with TRBJ1-1; TRBD1 matches at 7 bases. The CDR3 loop spans 15 amino acids. The J segment lost 1 base and the V segment lost 5 bases, leaving 7 bases of the junction unmatched. Germline V lookup: CDR1 KGHSH, CDR2 LQKENI. CDR3 sequence reads: CASSTTGIRNTEAFF. CDR3 DNA: TGTGCCAGCTCAACGACAGGGATCCGGAACACTGAAGCTTTCTTT.

V and J are TRBV7-2 and TRBJ1-1, with D perhaps TRBD1 (6 bases). The CDR3 has 16 amino acids. Trimming took off 4 bases at V and 4 bases at J, with 19 bases between the two ends. Germline CDR1 SGHTA, CDR2 FQGNSA. The CDR3: CASSSNPGDPPTEAFF. The CDR3 DNA sequence: TGTGCCAGCAGCTCCAACCCAGGGGACCCCCCCACTGAAGCTTTCTTT. Complete variable domain (other parts from reference TRBV7-2 and TRBJ1-1): GAGVSQSPSNKVTEKGKDVELRCDPISGHTALYWYRQSLGQGLEFLIYFQGNSAPDKSGLPSDRFSAERTGGSVSTLTIQRTQQEDSAVYLCASSSNPGDPPTEAFFGQGTRLTVV.

This chain uses TRBV20-1 with TRBJ2-1; 11 bases fit TRBD2. CDR3 length: 15 amino acids. The germline gives CDR1 DFQATT, CDR2 SNEGSKA (reference sequence). V lost 3 bases, J lost 7 bases, and 8 bases stayed unmatched. CDR3 in DNA: TGCAGTGCTAGTGCTCTAGCGGGGGGAGGAAATGAGCAGTTCTTC. Encoded protein: CSASALAGGGNEQFF.

The J gene is TRBJ2-5, the V gene TRBV10-2; 9 bases fit TRBD1. Losses at the gene ends were 5 bases for V and 5 bases for J; bases not matched to a gene: 9. The CDR3 has 15 amino acids. Germline V gene sequence: CDR1 WSHSY, CDR2 SAAADI. The CDR3, as DNA: TGCGCCAGCAGTCCTACAGGGGGCCGACGGGAGACCCAGTACTTC. It specifies CASSPTGGRRETQYF.

V and J are TRBV7-9 and TRBJ1-1; 10 nucleotides line up with TRBD1. The CDR3 runs 17 residues. CDR1 is SEHNR, CDR2 FQNEAQ, per germline (reference sequence). The J segment lost 2 bases and the V segment lost 3 bases, leaving 9 bases of the junction unmatched. Here the CDR3 reads CASSLGDRGVVNTEAFF. The CDR3 region has the DNA TGTGCCAGCAGCTTGGGGGACAGGGGTGTGGTAAACACTGAAGCTTTCTTT. The full variable domain, its missing parts supplied by reference TRBV7-9 and TRBJ1-1, is DTGVSQNPRHKITKRGQNVTFRCDPISEHNRLYWYRQTLGQGPEFLTYFQNEAQLEKSRLLSDRFSAERPKGSFSTLEIQRTEQGDSAMYLCASSLGDRGVVNTEAFFGQGTRLTVV.

The chain links TRBV18 to TRBJ2-4; D ambiguous. The CDR3 runs 14 residues. Germline V gene lookup returns CDR1 KGHSH and CDR2 LQKENI. V was pared by 1 base and J by 0 bases, with 4 bases between. The DNA of the CDR3 is TGTGCCAGCTCACCACAACTAGCCAAAAACATTCAGTACTTC. Amino acid sequence: CASSPQLAKNIQYF.

CDR3 in DNA: TGTGCCAGCAGCCCTTCGGGTTCCTATGGCTACACCTTC. Encoded protein: CASSPSGSYGYTF. J is TRBJ1-2 and V is TRBV7-2; unclear D gene. Trimming removed 5 bases at V and 4 bases at J, with 11 bases between. The CDR3 is 13 residues long. Germline assignment: CDR1 SGHTA and CDR2 FQGNSA.

This chain uses TRBV9 with TRBJ2-2; 7 bases match TRBD1. The junction had 12 bases not matched to a gene; V was cut back by 0 bases and J by 4 bases. This CDR3 has 18 residues. CDR1 SGDLS and CDR2 YYNGEE come from the germline V gene. The CDR3 is CASSVDRGRVESTGELFF. The CDR3, as DNA: TGTGCCAGCAGCGTAGACAGGGGCCGGGTTGAGAGCACCGGGGAGCTGTTTTTT. Looking up the rest from reference TRBV9 and TRBJ2-2 gives the full variable domain: DSGVTQTPKHLITATGQRVTLRCSPRSGDLSVYWYQQSLDQGLQFLIQYYNGEERAKGNILERFSAQQFPDLHSELNLSSLELGDSALYFCASSVDRGRVESTGELFFGEGSRLTVL.

The rearrangement uses TRBV5-1 and TRBJ2-2; 7 bases match TRBD1. Germline values: CDR1 SGHRS, CDR2 YFSETQ. This CDR3 region has 15 residues. V shed 4 bases and J 7 bases; nucleotides not matched to a gene: 10. As DNA, the CDR3 is TGCGCCAGCAGCCAGGACAGGAGTGGAATCGGGGAGCTGTTTTTT. This translates into CASSQDRSGIGELFF.

This clone was recorded once. The chain joins TRBV7-9 to TRBJ2-7, with 8 bases matching TRBD2. In germline, CDR1 is SEHNR, CDR2 FQNEAQ (reference sequence). V lost 1 base, J lost 6 bases, and 8 bases stayed unmatched. The CDR3 extends over 15 amino acids. The CDR3 sequence is CASSLVSGDLAEQYF. The CDR3 nucleotides are TGTGCCAGCAGCTTAGTTAGCGGGGACCTCGCCGAGCAGTACTTC.